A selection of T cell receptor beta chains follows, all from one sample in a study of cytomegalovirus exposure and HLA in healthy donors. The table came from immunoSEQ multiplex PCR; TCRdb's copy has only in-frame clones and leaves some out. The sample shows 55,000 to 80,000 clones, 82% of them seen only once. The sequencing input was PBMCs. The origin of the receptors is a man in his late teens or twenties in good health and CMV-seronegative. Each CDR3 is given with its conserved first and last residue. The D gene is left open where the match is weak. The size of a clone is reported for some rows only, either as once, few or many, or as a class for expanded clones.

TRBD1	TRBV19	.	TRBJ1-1	CASSHITQGLEAFF	TGTGCCAGTAGCCACATAACACAGGGGCTTGAAGCTTTCTTT
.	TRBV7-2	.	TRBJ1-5	CASSYRGNQPQHF	TGTGCCAGCAGCTACAGGGGCAATCAGCCCCAGCATTTT
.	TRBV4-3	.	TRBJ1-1	CASSPTSGVVLTEAFF	TGCGCCAGCAGCCCCACGTCGGGGGTTGTCCTCACTGAAGCTTTCTTT
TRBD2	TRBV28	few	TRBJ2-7	CASSPHWTSGTTYEQYF	TGTGCCAGCAGTCCCCACTGGACTAGCGGGACAACCTACGAGCAGTACTTC
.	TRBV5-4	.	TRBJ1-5	CASSQGGGGGNQPQHF	TGTGCCAGCAGCCAAGGGGGGGGAGGGGGCAATCAGCCCCAGCATTTT
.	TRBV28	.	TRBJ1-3	CASSTRAQGPGNTIYF	TGTGCCAGCAGTACCCGAGCCCAGGGTCCCGGAAACACCATATATTTT
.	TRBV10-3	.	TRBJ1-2	CAIREDGAPVNYGYTF	TGTGCCATCAGAGAAGATGGGGCCCCAGTTAACTATGGCTACACCTTC
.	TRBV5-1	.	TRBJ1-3	CASSFEPSGNTIYF	TGCGCCAGCAGCTTTGAGCCCTCCGGAAACACCATATATTTT
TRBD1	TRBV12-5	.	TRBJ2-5	CASGWTPGQGVVETQYF	TGTGCTAGTGGTTGGACCCCGGGACAGGGGGTTGTAGAGACCCAGTACTTC
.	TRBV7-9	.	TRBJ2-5	CASSPLLETQYF	TGTGCCAGCAGCCCCCTCCTGGAGACCCAGTACTTC
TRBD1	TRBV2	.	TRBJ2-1	CASSPPGQYSYNEQFF	TGTGCCAGCAGCCCCCCGGGACAGTATTCCTACAATGAGCAGTTCTTC
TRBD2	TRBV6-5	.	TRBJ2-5	CASSYGEGGQETQYF	TGTGCCAGCAGTTACGGGGAGGGAGGGCAAGAGACCCAGTACTTC
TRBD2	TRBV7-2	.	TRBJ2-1	CASSLSLAGGPSYNEQFF	TGTGCCAGCAGCTTAAGCCTAGCGGGGGGACCCTCCTACAATGAGCAGTTCTTC
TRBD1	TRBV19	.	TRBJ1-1	CASSPPTGVFTEAFF	TGTGCCAGTAGTCCGCCGACAGGGGTCTTCACTGAAGCTTTCTTT
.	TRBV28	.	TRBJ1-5	CASSQLPGSFYSNQPQHF	TGTGCCAGCAGTCAATTACCAGGAAGTTTTTATAGCAATCAGCCCCAGCATTTT
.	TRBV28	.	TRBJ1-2	CASRSEGYEGYTF	TGTGCCAGCAGATCTGAGGGATACGAAGGCTACACCTTC
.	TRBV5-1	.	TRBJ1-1	CASSLEVQTEAFF	TGCGCCAGCAGCTTGGAGGTACAGACAGAAGCTTTCTTT
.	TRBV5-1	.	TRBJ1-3	CASSLEAGASGNTIYF	TGCGCCAGCAGCTTGGAGGCAGGGGCGAGTGGAAACACCATATATTTT
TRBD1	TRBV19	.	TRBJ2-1	CASSPDRGPYNEQFF	TGTGCCAGTAGTCCGGACAGGGGTCCCTACAATGAGCAGTTCTTC
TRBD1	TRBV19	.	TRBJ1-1	CASSRDRATTEAFF	TGTGCCAGTAGTCGGGACAGGGCAACCACTGAAGCTTTCTTT
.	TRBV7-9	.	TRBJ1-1	CSSSLGSVTEAFF	TGTTCCAGCAGCTTAGGAAGCGTCACTGAAGCTTTCTTT
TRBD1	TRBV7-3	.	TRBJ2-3	CASSLVAGGKGDTQYF	TGTGCCAGCAGCTTAGTGGCAGGGGGCAAAGGGGATACGCAGTATTTT
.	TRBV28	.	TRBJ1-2	CASAGSYGYTF	TGTGCCAGCGCGGGGAGCTATGGCTACACCTTC
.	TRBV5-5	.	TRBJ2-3	CASSLFDSYTDTQYF	TGTGCCAGCAGCTTGTTCGACAGCTACACAGATACGCAGTATTTT
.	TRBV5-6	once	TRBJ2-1	CASSERDEQFF	TGTGCCAGCAGCGAGCGCGATGAGCAGTTCTTC
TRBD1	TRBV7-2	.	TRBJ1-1	CASSLGARGLRNTEAFF	TGTGCCAGCAGCTTAGGTGCCAGGGGGCTTCGGAACACTGAAGCTTTCTTT
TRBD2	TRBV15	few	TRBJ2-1	CATSRRPGLVGNEQFF	TGTGCCACCAGCAGGAGGCCGGGACTAGTGGGTAATGAGCAGTTCTTC
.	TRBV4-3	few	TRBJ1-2	CASSRTVNYGYTF	TGCGCCAGCAGTAGGACAGTAAACTATGGCTACACCTTC
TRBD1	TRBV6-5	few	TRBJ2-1	CASTGDRSFNEQFF	TGTGCCAGCACAGGGGACAGGTCCTTCAATGAGCAGTTCTTC
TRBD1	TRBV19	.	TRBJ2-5	CASSIWATWTGHETQYF	TGTGCCAGTAGTATTTGGGCCACATGGACAGGGCACGAGACCCAGTACTTC
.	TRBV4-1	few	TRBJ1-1	CASSQEAGRPEAFF	TGCGCCAGCAGCCAAGAAGCGGGGCGCCCTGAAGCTTTCTTT
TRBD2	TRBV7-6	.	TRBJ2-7	CASSLARSGGAHEQYF	TGTGCCAGCAGCTTAGCGAGGAGCGGGGGGGCCCACGAGCAGTACTTC
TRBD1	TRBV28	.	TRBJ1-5	CASIPRDRAANQPQHF	TGTGCCAGCATCCCCCGGGACAGGGCGGCGAATCAGCCCCAGCATTTT
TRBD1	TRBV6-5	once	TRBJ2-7	CASSRQGFPYEQYF	TGTGCCAGCAGTCGACAGGGGTTCCCCTACGAGCAGTACTTC
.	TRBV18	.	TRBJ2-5	CASSPFGVPGETQYF	TGTGCCAGCTCACCATTTGGCGTCCCGGGGGAGACCCAGTACTTC
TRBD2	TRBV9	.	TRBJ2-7	CASSTTSGSADEQYF	TGTGCCAGCAGCACCACTAGCGGGAGTGCCGACGAGCAGTACTTC
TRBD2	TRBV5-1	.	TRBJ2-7	CASSLRAGQHTYEQYF	TGCGCCAGCAGCTTACGAGCGGGGCAGCATACCTACGAGCAGTACTTC
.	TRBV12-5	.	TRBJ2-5	CASGLGHRQETQYF	TGTGCTAGTGGTTTGGGGCACAGGCAAGAGACCCAGTACTTC
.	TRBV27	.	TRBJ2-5	CASSETQYF	TGTGCCAGCTCGGAGACCCAGTACTTC
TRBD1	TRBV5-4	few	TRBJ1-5	CASSSDRDVGQPQHF	TGTGCCAGCAGCTCGGACAGGGACGTAGGTCAGCCCCAGCATTTT
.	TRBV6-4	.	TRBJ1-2	CDSRSAATGGYTF	TGTGACAGCAGATCGGCCGCGACAGGTGGCTACACCTTC
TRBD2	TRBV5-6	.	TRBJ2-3	CASSRGVDTQYF	TGTGCCAGCAGCCGGGGGGTAGATACGCAGTATTTT
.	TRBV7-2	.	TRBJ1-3	CASRMGQGSGNTIYF	TGTGCCAGCAGGATGGGGCAAGGATCTGGAAACACCATATATTTT
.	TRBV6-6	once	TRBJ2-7	CASSYGVTYEQYF	TGTGCCAGCAGTTATGGAGTTACCTACGAGCAGTACTTC
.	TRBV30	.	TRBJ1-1	CAWSVPPGGGTREAFF	TGTGCCTGGAGTGTCCCACCGGGTGGGGGGACTAGGGAAGCTTTCTTT
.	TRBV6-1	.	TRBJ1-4	CASSAVWAEKLFF	TGTGCCAGCAGTGCTGTCTGGGCTGAAAAACTGTTTTTT
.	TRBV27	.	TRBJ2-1	CASSPMTGGSYNEQFF	TGTGCCAGCAGTCCTATGACAGGAGGAAGCTACAATGAGCAGTTCTTC
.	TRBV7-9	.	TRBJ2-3	CASSANPDTQYF	TGTGCCAGCAGCGCTAATCCAGATACGCAGTATTTT
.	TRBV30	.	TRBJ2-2	CAWKATPNTGELFF	TGTGCCTGGAAAGCCACCCCGAACACCGGGGAGCTGTTTTTT
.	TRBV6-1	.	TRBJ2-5	CASSALFGGAVKTQYF	TGTGCCAGCAGTGCACTGTTTGGGGGGGCAGTGAAGACCCAGTACTTC
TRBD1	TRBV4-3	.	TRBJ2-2	CASSQVQQGKAAGELFF	TGCGCCAGCAGCCAAGTGCAACAGGGGAAGGCGGCCGGGGAGCTGTTTTTT
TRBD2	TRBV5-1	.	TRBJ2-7	CASSLLAGGSSYEQYF	TGCGCCAGCAGCCTGCTAGCGGGGGGTTCATCTTACGAGCAGTACTTC
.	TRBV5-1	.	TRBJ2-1	CASSLQGAGSYNEQFF	TGCGCCAGCAGCTTGCAGGGTGCCGGGTCCTACAATGAGCAGTTCTTC